What follows is one TCR beta chain and its context. Per the original data handling: Reference gene primer amplification in the assay estimated nucleated cell counts. Only in-frame clones appear in the TCRdb table, and some are missing; sequencing was by immunoSEQ multiplex PCR. That table furnishes V, J and clone size, whereas the DNA furnished D and trimming. Seen here are 200,000 or so clones, roughly 85% observed once, and the top ten hold roughly 5%. These data originate in a study of blood T cell repertoires in COVID-19. Study information: Samples of COVID-19 (acute and convalescent) were obtained from the United States, Italy and Spain. T cells, B-cell-depleted T cells, or PBMCs provided the cDNA or gDNA that served as material.

The sequenced material came from peripheral blood. The origin of this receptor is a woman aged 25 to 39 with acute or convalescent COVID-19.

CDR3 protein: CASNLGASGSRTTGELFF. In DNA form, the CDR3 reads TGTGCCAGCAATCTGGGGGCTAGCGGGAGTCGGACCACCGGGGAGCTGTTTTTT. V gene TRBV2 combines with J gene TRBJ2-2; the match to TRBD2 covers 10 bases. The germline CDR1 and CDR2 sequences are SNHLY and FYNNEI. The CDR3 spans 18 residues. The trim removed 7 bases at V and 4 bases at J, leaving 15 bases unmatched.